This T cell receptor (beta chain) appears in the sequencing data of a study of OX40 agonist ivuxolimab in advanced cancers. Study-level results: With doses of 0.1 to 3.0 mg/kg, CD4+ and CD8+ blood T cells had undergone clonal expansion by week 6. What antigens the expanded peripheral T cells recognized was never established.

The data were produced by immunoSEQ multiplex PCR, yet TCRdb's version contains in-frame clones alone and is incomplete. Here the sample spans approximately 59,000 clones, approximately 88% being singletons. V was pared by 2 bases and J by 5 bases, with 10 bases between. The CDR3 consists of 13 residues. Per the germline V gene, CDR1 is SGHTA and CDR2 is FQGNSA. This clone was found a few times. Its antigen is unidentified. This material consisted of CD4+ or CD8+ T cells sorted from blood, taken in a trial of the OX40 agonist ivuxolimab. The sequence came from an adult with an advanced solid tumor such as melanoma, head and neck, liver or kidney cancer. The V gene is TRBV7-2, the J gene TRBJ2-7; no clear D gene. Written as DNA, the CDR3 is TGTGCCAGCAGCTTACAAGAGTCCCACGAGCAGTACTTC. Amino acid sequence: CASSLQESHEQYF. Full variable domain (missing parts from reference TRBV7-2 and TRBJ2-7): GAGVSQSPSNKVTEKGKDVELRCDPISGHTALYWYRQSLGQGLEFLIYFQGNSAPDKSGLPSDRFSAERTGGSVSTLTIQRTQQEDSAVYLCASSLQESHEQYFGPGTRLTVT.